This TCR beta chain emerged from a study of T-cell reconstitution after alpha-beta-depleted transplantation in children. Germline CDR1 MDHEN, CDR2 SYDVKM. This CDR3 is built from 16 residues. Trimming took off 3 bases at V and 4 bases at J, with 18 bases between the two ends. Library preparation (for TCRbeta) was performed with unique molecular identifiers. TCRdb redid the calling of the PCR reads with MiXCR, one entry per CDR3 protein. This sample has about 610,000 distinct CDR3 sequences, with under 12% found just once. This receptor was taken from a human donor who donated a stem cell graft to a child with acute myeloid leukemia. This chain uses TRBV28 with TRBJ1-1; TRBD1 might be the D (6 bases). Sequencing used PBMCs from the stem cell graft donor, obtained from the stem cell graft. DNA of the CDR3: TGTGCCAGCAGTTTCCGACGCGGACAGATTGGCACTGAAGCTTTCTTT. Protein product: CASSFRRGQIGTEAFF.